This TCR beta chain was recorded in a study of T cell responses to AZD1222 COVID-19 vaccine. The overall study: Both about-4-week and about-12-week second-dose recipients were combined.

The study, taken as a whole, reports: Donor demographics were predominantly white British with a female majority; clonal diversity may be underestimated. The study found vaccine-associated CD4 TCRs spanning spike, dominant at 160-218 and 743-854.

Regarding this clone: Its antigen is unknown.

The assay was immunoSEQ multiplex PCR, and TCRdb's table has in-frame clones only and misses some. The table has about 150,000 clones, around 90% seen once. Germline loops: CDR1 MDHEN, CDR2 SYDVKM. With 3 bases clipped from V and 12 bases from J, the junction kept 7 bases outside the gene matches. The CDR3 is made up of 12 amino acids. This receptor was obtained from an adult in good health. This rearrangement joins TRBV28 to TRBJ1-2; 7 nucleotides line up with TRBD1. The input for sequencing was peripheral blood, taken on day 0 of AZD1222 vaccination. The CDR3 coding sequence is TGTGCCAGCAGTTTTGAGGACAGGATCAACACCTTC. Its protein is CASSFEDRINTF.